This T cell receptor beta chain derives from a study of blood T cell repertoires in COVID-19. Study-wide context: The study drew acute and convalescent COVID-19 samples from the United States, Italy and Spain.

The CDR3 is made up of 15 amino acids. CDR1 is MNHEY and CDR2 is SMNVEV in the germline V gene (reference sequence). V gave up 3 bases and J gave up 4 bases, with 16 bases separating them. Here immunoSEQ multiplex PCR was the method, and the copy in TCRdb shows in-frame clones only, minus some. Of some 270,000 clones listed, roughly 89% are singletons. This chain links TRBV27 with TRBJ2-7, with D maybe TRBD2 (6 bases). The material sequenced was peripheral blood. The sequence was obtained from an older woman with COVID-19, enrolled during active disease. The CDR3 region is CASSFDRGGNYEQYF. The CDR3 bases are TGTGCCAGCAGTTTCGACCGGGGAGGTAATTACGAGCAGTACTTC.